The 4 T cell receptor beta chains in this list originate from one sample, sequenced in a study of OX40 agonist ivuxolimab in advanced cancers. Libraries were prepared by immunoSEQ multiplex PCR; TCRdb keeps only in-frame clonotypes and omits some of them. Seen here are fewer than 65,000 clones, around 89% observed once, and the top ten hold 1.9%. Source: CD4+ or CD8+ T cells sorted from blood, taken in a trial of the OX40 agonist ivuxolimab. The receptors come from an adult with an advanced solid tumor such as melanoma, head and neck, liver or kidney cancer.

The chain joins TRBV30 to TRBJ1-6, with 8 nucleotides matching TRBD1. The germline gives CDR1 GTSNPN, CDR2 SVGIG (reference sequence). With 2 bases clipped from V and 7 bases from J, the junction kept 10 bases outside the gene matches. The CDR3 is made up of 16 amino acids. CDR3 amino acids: CAWSTGQARLNSPLHF. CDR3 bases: TGTGCCTGGAGTACGGGACAGGCCAGGCTAAATTCACCCCTCCACTTT.

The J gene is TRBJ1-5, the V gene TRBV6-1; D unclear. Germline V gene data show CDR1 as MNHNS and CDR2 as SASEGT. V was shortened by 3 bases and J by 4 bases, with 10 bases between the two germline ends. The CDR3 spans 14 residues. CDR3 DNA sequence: TGTGCCAGCAGTGATATGCTCAATAATCAGCCCCAGCATTTT. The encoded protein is CASSDMLNNQPQHF.

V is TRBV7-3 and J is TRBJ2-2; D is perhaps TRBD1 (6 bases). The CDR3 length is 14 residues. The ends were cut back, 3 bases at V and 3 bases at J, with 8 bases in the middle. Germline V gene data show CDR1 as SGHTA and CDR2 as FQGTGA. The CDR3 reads CASSLYRDTGELFF. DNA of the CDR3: TGTGCCAGCAGCTTGTACAGGGACACCGGGGAGCTGTTTTTT.

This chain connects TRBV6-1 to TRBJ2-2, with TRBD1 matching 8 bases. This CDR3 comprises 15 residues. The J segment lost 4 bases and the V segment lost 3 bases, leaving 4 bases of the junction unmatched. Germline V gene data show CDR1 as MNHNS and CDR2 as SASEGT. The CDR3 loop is CASSEPGGSTGELFF. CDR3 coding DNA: TGTGCCAGCAGTGAGCCAGGGGGCTCCACCGGGGAGCTGTTTTTT.